Shown below are 14 T cell receptor beta chains from a single sample sequenced in a study of T cells in Graves' hyperthyroidism and ophthalmopathy. TCR beta CDR3 regions were amplified from RNA transcripts. RT-PCR in the first round (using the HTBI primer set) targeted the TCR CDR3. TCRdb fed the multiplex PCR reads into MiXCR, producing one record per CDR3 protein. Among about 740,000 distinct CDR3 sequences listed, roughly 15% were seen once. Sequencing was performed on blood. Every receptor here comes from a woman aged 18-30 years with Graves' hyperthyroidism.

This clonotype appeared many times. The rearrangement joins TRBV30 to TRBJ1-2; D gene ambiguous. Trimming removed 0 bases at V and 8 bases at J, with 13 bases between. CDR1 and CDR2 from the germline V gene are GTSNPN and SVGIG (reference sequence). This CDR3 spans 13 amino acids. In nucleotides, the CDR3 is TGTGCCTGGAGTGTACAAATGTCAGGAGGCTACACCTTC. Amino acid sequence: CAWSVQMSGGYTF.

This chain connects TRBV29-1 to TRBJ2-3; TRBD1 agrees at 11 bases. This CDR3 spans 16 amino acids. The V segment lost 0 bases and the J segment 2 bases; nucleotides outside the gene matches: 4. Germline CDR1 reads SQVTM; CDR2 reads ANQGSEA. The CDR3, as DNA: TGCAGCGTTGAAGATCCGGGACAGGGGGTCACAGATACGCAGTATTTT. It codes for CSVEDPGQGVTDTQYF.

A few counts support this clonotype. The rearrangement uses TRBV6-1 and TRBJ2-5; 9 bases agree with TRBD2. The CDR3 runs to 15 residues. J lost 5 bases, V lost 5 bases, and 9 bases had no gene match. In germline, CDR1 is MNHNS, CDR2 SASEGT. This chain's CDR3 is CASSFVAGVRETQYF. As DNA, the CDR3 is TGTGCCAGCAGTTTTGTAGCGGGAGTGAGGGAGACCCAGTACTTC.

In its sample, this clonotype was seen many times. This sequence joins TRBV7-2 and TRBJ2-5; D unclear. V dropped 0 bases and J dropped 2 bases, with 7 bases sitting between them. The CDR3 is 14 residues long. Germline CDR1 reads SGHTA; CDR2 reads FQGNSA. CDR3 sequence (DNA): TGTGCCAGCAGCTTAGCGCTCGTACAAGAGACCCAGTACTTC. The encoded protein is CASSLALVQETQYF.

V usage is TRBV7-3 and J usage is TRBJ2-7; 8 bases align to TRBD1. CDR3 length equals 15 residues. V dropped 5 bases and J dropped 8; count of bases not matched to a gene: 14. Germline CDR1 reads SGHTA; CDR2 reads FQGTGA. This CDR3 is CASSAPGQATLKQYF. CDR3 in DNA: TGTGCCAGCAGCGCCCCGGGACAGGCGACCCTCAAGCAGTACTTC.

This clonotype was recorded many times. The chain couples TRBV11-2 to TRBJ1-2, with a tentative D call TRBD1 (5 bases). Trimming shortened V by 5 bases and J by 12 bases, and 16 bases separated the two germline ends. This CDR3 comprises 12 residues. CDR1 is SGHAT and CDR2 is FQNNGV in the germline V gene. As DNA, the CDR3 is TGTGCCAGCAGCCCAGGGACGGCCGATAACACCTTC. Translation gives CASSPGTADNTF. The whole variable domain, filled in from reference TRBV11-2 and TRBJ1-2, reads EAGVAQSPRYKIIEKRQSVAFWCNPISGHATLYWYQQILGQGPKLLIQFQNNGVVDDSQLPKDRFSAERLKGVDSTLKIQPAKLEDSAVYLCASSPGTADNTFGSGTRLTVV.

The V and J genes are TRBV20-1 and TRBJ2-5, with 7 bases lining up with TRBD1. The CDR3 extends over 16 amino acids. Germline assignment: CDR1 DFQATT and CDR2 SNEGSKA (reference sequence). Trimming at V came to 3 bases and at J to 4 bases, leaving 14 bases not matched to a gene. The CDR3 is CSASRRQGRALETQYF. Here the CDR3 DNA reads TGCAGTGCTAGCCGACGACAGGGACGGGCCTTAGAGACCCAGTACTTC.

This clonotype turned up a few times. The chain combines TRBV18 with TRBJ2-5; 13 positions agree with TRBD2. V dropped 6 bases and J dropped 4; count of bases not matched to a gene: 11. The CDR3 consists of 17 residues. CDR1 is KGHSH and CDR2 is LQKENI in the germline V gene. The CDR3 region has the DNA TGTGCCAGCTCCCACCAAGGACTAGCGGGAGTTGGAGAGACCCAGTACTTC. Protein: CASSHQGLAGVGETQYF.

The V and J genes are TRBV3-1 and TRBJ2-7, with 10 bases matching TRBD2. Losses at the gene ends were 4 bases for V and 4 bases for J; bases not matched to a gene: 25. The germline gives CDR1 LGHDT, CDR2 YNNKEL (reference sequence). CDR3 length: 21 amino acids. CDR3 DNA: TGTGCCAGCAGCCTAAGGGTCGGTTCATCTACTAGCGGGATTCGACGATACGAGCAGTACTTC. Translated: CASSLRVGSSTSGIRRYEQYF.

This clonotype was seen many times. V and J are TRBV30 and TRBJ1-2; 7 nucleotides line up with TRBD1. The CDR3 extends over 14 amino acids. Looked up from germline, CDR1 is GTSNPN and CDR2 is SVGIG (reference sequence). J was trimmed by 8 bases and V by 5 bases; bases with no gene match: 14. CDR3 nucleotides: TGTGCCTGGGCGTTTCCTGGGACAGCTAGGGGCTACACCTTC. Its protein product is CAWAFPGTARGYTF.

CDR3 amino acids: CASSYSTGHGVPYEQYF. In DNA, the CDR3 is TGTGCCAGCAGTTACTCGACAGGGCACGGAGTTCCCTACGAGCAGTACTTC. V and J are TRBV6-2 or TRBV6-3 and TRBJ2-7; 7 nucleotides match TRBD1. Losses at the gene ends were 0 bases for V and 2 bases for J; bases not matched to a gene: 10. Germline V gene data show CDR1 as MNHEY and CDR2 as SVGEGT. The CDR3 is 17 amino acids.

The sample holds many counts of this clonotype. This rearrangement joins TRBV11-2 to TRBJ2-7, with TRBD2 matching over 14 bases. The CDR3 consists of 18 residues. Germline CDR1 SGHAT, CDR2 FQNNGV. V was clipped by 5 bases and J by 4 bases; unmatched bases: 13. In DNA, the CDR3 is TGTGCCAGCAGCCCTATACGGACTAGCGGGAGGCCCGATTACGAGCAGTACTTC. Translation: CASSPIRTSGRPDYEQYF. Looking up the rest from reference TRBV11-2 and TRBJ2-7 gives the full variable domain: EAGVAQSPRYKIIEKRQSVAFWCNPISGHATLYWYQQILGQGPKLLIQFQNNGVVDDSQLPKDRFSAERLKGVDSTLKIQPAKLEDSAVYLCASSPIRTSGRPDYEQYFGPGTRLTVT.

This clonotype has at least ten counts. V gene TRBV29-1 combines with J gene TRBJ2-1; 7 bases align to TRBD1. CDR3 size: 14 residues. After removal of 7 bases from V and 2 bases from J, the junction contained 8 bases not matched to a gene. The germline V gene has CDR1 SQVTM and CDR2 ANQGSEA. The CDR3 bases are TGCAGCGCTCCGGGGACAGCAACCTACAATGAGCAGTTCTTC. Translating gives CSAPGTATYNEQFF.

The chain employs TRBV7-2 and TRBJ2-1; the match to TRBD2 covers 7 bases. J was trimmed by 14 bases and V by 5 bases; bases with no gene match: 27. Germline V gives CDR1 SGHTA, CDR2 FQGNSA. The CDR3 consists of 18 residues. This CDR3 is CASSPGAVSTGGLRGEFF. The CDR3 coding sequence is TGTGCCAGCAGCCCCGGGGCGGTCTCGACGGGAGGCCTACGGGGGGAGTTCTTC. The full variable domain, its missing parts supplied by reference TRBV7-2 and TRBJ2-1, is GAGVSQSPSNKVTEKGKDVELRCDPISGHTALYWYRQSLGQGLEFLIYFQGNSAPDKSGLPSDRFSAERTGGSVSTLTIQRTQQEDSAVYLCASSPGAVSTGGLRGEFFGPGTRLTVL.